Listed here are 5 T cell receptor beta chains from one sample, sequenced in a study of regulatory T cells in long-lasting Graves disease. Arm-PCR with iRepertoire HTBI primers amplified the CDR3 regions for these TCR beta libraries. Using its own MiXCR run on the multiplex PCR reads, TCRdb lists one record per CDR3 protein. The sample has hundreds of thousands of distinct CDR3 sequences, approximately 13% seen once; the top ten hold about 9.1%. Time point noted: newly diagnosed GD, antithyroid drugs for less than 3 months. Construction of the TCR library relied on RNA isolated from PBMCs. The sample was also reused in another study, on T cells in Graves' hyperthyroidism and ophthalmopathy.

Source: peripheral blood mononuclear cells (PBMCs), taken at new diagnosis, from a patient treated with antithyroid drugs. The receptor source for this set is a man younger than 40 with Graves disease.

This clonotype came up many times. This chain uses TRBV20-1 with TRBJ2-5; 7 bases are a match to TRBD2. With 5 bases clipped from V and 4 bases from J, the junction kept 1 base outside the gene matches. In germline, CDR1 is DFQATT, CDR2 SNEGSKA (reference sequence). The CDR3 runs 11 residues. CDR3 sequence (DNA): TGCAGTGCTTTAGCGGGAGAGACCCAGTACTTC. It yields the protein CSALAGETQYF.

The chain joins TRBV5-1 to TRBJ2-7; D possibly corresponds to TRBD1 (5 bases). CDR1 SGHRS and CDR2 YFSETQ come from the germline V gene. The V and J ends lost 4 bases and 5 bases respectively, with 13 bases between them. The CDR3 is 13 amino acids. The CDR3 reads CASSVAVRDEQYF. DNA of the CDR3: TGCGCCAGCAGCGTCGCCGTCAGGGACGAGCAGTACTTC.

As to this clonotype: This may be a read error: a much more frequent sequence differs by one nucleotide. V and J are TRBV11-3 and TRBJ2-5; no firm D call. CDR1 SGHNT and CDR2 YENEEA come from the germline V gene. The CDR3 extends over 14 amino acids. DNA for the CDR3: TGTGCCAGCAGCTTAGATGGACCCCAAGATACCCAGTACTTC. Translated, it gives CASSLDGPQDTQYF.

The V and J genes are TRBV20-1 and TRBJ2-2; D is ambiguous. The germline gives CDR1 DFQATT, CDR2 SNEGSKA (reference sequence). This CDR3 is 13 amino acids long. Trimming stripped 0 bases from V and 4 bases from J, with 6 bases between. CDR3 residues: CSAREGSTGELFF. CDR3 bases: TGCAGTGCTAGAGAGGGCAGCACCGGGGAGCTGTTTTTT.

Worth noting for this clonotype: With a far larger clone one base away, a read error is the likely cause. This chain links TRBV7-9 with TRBJ1-3; D is undetermined. CDR3 length: 13 residues. Looked up from germline, CDR1 is SEHNR and CDR2 is FQNEAQ (reference sequence). The CDR3 is CASSLALGNTTYF. The CDR3 region has the DNA TGTGCCAGCAGCTTAGCGTTGGGGAACACCACATATTTT. The variable domain in full, completed from reference TRBV7-9 and TRBJ1-3, reads DTGVSQNPRHKITKRGQNVTFRCDPISEHNRLYWYRQTLGQGPEFLTYFQNEAQLEKSRLLSDRFSAERPKGSFSTLEIQRTEQGDSAMYLCASSLALGNTTYFGEGSWLTVV.